These T cell receptor beta chains were read from a single sample in a study of radiation and T cells in renal cell carcinoma. The protocol was immunoSEQ multiplex PCR, while the TCRdb copy is restricted to in-frame clones and leaves out a portion. The sample lists around 120,000 clones, 70% to 90% occurring once. Sequenced material: blood, taken from a patient whose treatment included radiotherapy and nephrectomy. These receptors were collected from an older woman with renal cell carcinoma. CDR3s include the opening cysteine and the closing phenylalanine or tryptophan. A D gene is named only where the DNA matches it firmly. The size of a clone is reported for some rows only, either as once, few or many, or as a class for expanded clones.

d_call	clone_size	v_call	j_call	cdr3_aa	cdr3_nt
-	-	TRBV2	TRBJ1-4	CASTVRGEKLFF	TGTGCCAGCACAGTCCGGGGGGAAAAACTGTTTTTT
TRBD2	-	TRBV7-9	TRBJ2-5	CASSLRLAGGEETQYF	TGTGCCAGCAGCCTAAGACTAGCGGGGGGGGAAGAGACCCAGTACTTC
-	-	TRBV7-3	TRBJ2-7	CASSLTSGAYEQYF	TGTGCCAGCAGCTTAACTAGCGGAGCCTACGAGCAGTACTTC
TRBD1	-	TRBV19	TRBJ2-5	CASSLQGAGETQYF	TGTGCCAGTAGCCTACAGGGGGCGGGTGAGACCCAGTACTTC
TRBD2	-	TRBV7-9	TRBJ2-2	CASNSRTSATNTGELFF	TGTGCCAGCAACTCCCGGACTAGCGCCACGAACACCGGGGAGCTGTTTTTT
-	-	TRBV5-1	TRBJ2-1	CASSPVPGGSYNEQFF	TGCGCCAGCAGCCCCGTGCCAGGAGGCTCCTACAATGAGCAGTTCTTC
-	-	TRBV5-1	TRBJ2-5	CASSLEWGETQYF	TGCGCCAGCAGCTTGGAGTGGGGAGAGACCCAGTACTTC
-	-	TRBV10-3	TRBJ2-2	CAISGPNTGELFF	TGTGCCATCAGTGGTCCCAACACCGGGGAGCTGTTTTTT
-	-	TRBV6-5	TRBJ2-7	CASRDGQSYEQYF	TGTGCCAGCAGAGACGGACAGTCCTACGAGCAGTACTTC
-	-	TRBV13	TRBJ2-7	CASQQGGEQYF	TGTGCCAGCCAACAGGGTGGCGAGCAGTACTTC
-	once	TRBV2	TRBJ2-1	CAPARGLIGAGDEQFF	TGTGCCCCCGCTAGGGGGTTGATTGGGGCGGGTGATGAGCAGTTCTTC
TRBD1	-	TRBV6-1	TRBJ2-1	CASIDRGYHNEQFF	TGTGCCAGCATTGACAGGGGTTATCACAATGAGCAGTTCTTC
TRBD2	-	TRBV28	TRBJ2-7	CASSSYREANYEQYF	TGTGCCAGCAGTTCCTACCGGGAGGCTAACTACGAGCAGTACTTC
-	-	TRBV2	TRBJ2-2	CASRLTGANTGELFF	TGTGCCAGCAGACTGACAGGTGCGAACACCGGGGAGCTGTTTTTT
-	few	TRBV5-1	TRBJ1-1	CASSFQSGYTEAFF	TGCGCCAGCAGCTTCCAATCAGGGTACACTGAAGCTTTCTTT
-	-	TRBV5-6	TRBJ2-5	CASSLIGEKETQYF	TGTGCCAGCAGCTTAATAGGGGAGAAAGAGACCCAGTACTTC
-	-	TRBV5-4	TRBJ2-2	CASSLGQNTGELFF	TGTGCCAGCAGCTTGGGGCAGAACACCGGGGAGCTGTTTTTT
TRBD2	-	TRBV7-6	TRBJ2-1	CASSLTSGNPYNEQFF	TGTGCCAGCAGCTTAACCAGCGGGAACCCCTACAATGAGCAGTTCTTC
TRBD1	-	TRBV6-5	TRBJ1-1	CASSSTGGGGTVAFF	TGTGCCAGCAGTTCTACCGGGGGCGGGGGGACAGTGGCTTTCTTT
TRBD1	-	TRBV19	TRBJ2-2	CAHKAGGTGKTGELFF	TGTGCCCATAAGGCAGGGGGCACAGGGAAAACCGGGGAGCTGTTTTTT
-	-	TRBV10-2	TRBJ1-1	CASSESVTLTEAFF	TGCGCCAGCAGTGAGTCGGTAACCCTGACTGAAGCTTTCTTT
-	-	TRBV28	TRBJ1-3	CASSLMVSGNTIYF	TGTGCCAGCAGTTTGATGGTCTCTGGAAACACCATATATTTT
-	-	TRBV29-1	TRBJ2-5	CSVEPSGPRETQYF	TGCAGCGTTGAACCATCGGGGCCACGAGAGACCCAGTACTTC
-	-	TRBV4-3	TRBJ1-1	CASSQDLGQGPTEAFF	TGCGCCAGCAGCCAAGATCTAGGGCAGGGACCCACTGAAGCTTTCTTT
TRBD1	-	TRBV7-3	TRBJ1-6	CASSSDRINGPLHF	TGTGCCAGCAGCTCGGACAGGATCAATGGACCCCTCCACTTT
TRBD1	once	TRBV5-1	TRBJ2-1	CASSLGQGGVNEQFF	TGCGCCAGCAGCCTGGGACAGGGAGGGGTGAATGAGCAGTTCTTC
-	-	TRBV5-4	TRBJ1-3	CASSSSFSGNTIYF	TGTGCCAGCAGCTCGTCTTTTTCTGGAAACACCATATATTTT
-	-	TRBV7-6	TRBJ2-3	CASSLGGELNTQYF	TGTGCCAGCAGCTTAGGGGGGGAGTTGAATACGCAGTATTTT
-	-	TRBV27	TRBJ2-2	CASSRSGELFF	TGTGCCAGCAGCCGGTCCGGGGAGCTGTTTTTT
-	-	TRBV7-9	TRBJ1-2	CASSLSPGDGYTF	TGTGCCAGCAGCTTGTCCCCTGGGGATGGCTACACCTTC
TRBD1	-	TRBV7-9	TRBJ1-2	CASSAARGQGYGYTF	TGTGCCAGCAGCGCGGCCAGGGGGCAGGGCTATGGCTACACCTTC
-	-	TRBV7-9	TRBJ2-1	CASSPPRASLYEQFF	TGTGCCAGCAGCCCGCCCAGGGCCTCATTATATGAGCAGTTCTTC
-	-	TRBV20-1	TRBJ2-1	CSAIYGRSKFF	TGCAGTGCTATATACGGGAGAAGTAAGTTCTTC
TRBD2	-	TRBV27	TRBJ2-1	CASRTSGRAYEQFF	TGTGCCAGCAGGACTAGCGGGAGGGCGTATGAGCAGTTCTTC
-	-	TRBV7-7	TRBJ2-2	CASSPHTGELFF	TGTGCTAGCAGTCCCCACACCGGGGAGCTGTTTTTT
-	-	TRBV6-6	TRBJ1-1	CASSTPQGFRTEAFF	TGTGCCAGCAGCACACCACAGGGCTTCCGTACTGAAGCTTTCTTT
TRBD2	-	TRBV7-9	TRBJ2-4	CASSPLGGAKNIQYF	TGTGCCAGCAGCCCTCTGGGAGGGGCCAAAAACATTCAGTACTTC
-	-	TRBV5-1	TRBJ2-5	CASSLGSQETQYF	TGCGCCAGCAGCTTGGGGAGCCAAGAGACCCAGTACTTC
-	once	TRBV28	TRBJ1-2	CASSFKGGHLGYTF	TGTGCCAGCAGTTTTAAGGGCGGGCATTTAGGCTACACCTTC
-	-	TRBV19	TRBJ1-5	CASSMEGLDDQPQHF	TGTGCCAGTAGTATGGAAGGGTTAGACGATCAGCCCCAGCATTTT
-	-	TRBV19	TRBJ1-1	CASSWGLREAFF	TGTGCCAGTAGTTGGGGGTTGCGGGAAGCTTTCTTT
-	-	TRBV19	TRBJ2-1	CASSRGGVYNEQFF	TGTGCCAGTAGTCGAGGGGGGGTCTACAATGAGCAGTTCTTC
TRBD1	-	TRBV10-3	TRBJ1-1	CAITREGGLTEAFF	TGTGCCATCACCAGAGAAGGGGGCCTCACTGAAGCTTTCTTT
-	-	TRBV6-5	TRBJ1-1	CASTRTLNTEAFF	TGTGCCAGCACAAGGACGCTAAACACTGAAGCTTTCTTT
-	-	TRBV27	TRBJ1-2	CASSLGRGLDGYTF	TGTGCCAGCAGTTTAGGACGGGGGCTGGATGGCTACACCTTC
-	-	TRBV18	TRBJ2-7	CASSPNSATYEQYF	TGTGCCAGCTCACCAAACTCGGCCACCTACGAGCAGTACTTC
-	-	TRBV2	TRBJ1-5	CASRRPGIGISSNQPQHF	TGTGCCAGCAGAAGGCCAGGGATCGGAATAAGTAGCAATCAGCCCCAGCATTTT
-	-	TRBV6-6	TRBJ2-1	CASSPFQGYNEQFF	TGTGCCAGCAGTCCATTCCAGGGTTACAATGAGCAGTTCTTC
TRBD1	-	TRBV7-2	TRBJ2-6	CASSRQGGGANVLTF	TGTGCCAGCAGCCGACAGGGGGGTGGGGCCAACGTCCTGACTTTC
-	-	TRBV18	TRBJ2-3	CASSPFSELSTDTQYF	TGTGCCAGCTCACCCTTTAGCGAGCTAAGCACAGATACGCAGTATTTT
TRBD1	-	TRBV6-5	TRBJ1-4	CASSQPGQPEKLFF	TGTGCCAGCAGTCAACCGGGACAGCCTGAAAAACTGTTTTTT
-	-	TRBV29-1	TRBJ2-7	CSVVRQGSSYEQYF	TGCAGCGTTGTAAGGCAGGGGAGCTCCTACGAGCAGTACTTC
TRBD1	-	TRBV2	TRBJ2-2	CATAGQGATGELFF	TGTGCCACCGCCGGACAGGGGGCCACCGGGGAGCTGTTTTTT
-	few	TRBV27	TRBJ1-5	CASHQPQHF	TGTGCCAGCCATCAGCCCCAGCATTTT